This T cell receptor beta chain was identified during a study of vaccination effects on CD4 cells after COVID-19. Study-wide results and caveats: Marked contraction was observed in infection-induced and vaccine-induced clones late after vaccination.

To note about this clone: Its antigen remains unidentified.

Before sequencing took place, the ViraFEST assay used viral peptide pools to expand antigen-specific CD4+ T cells. Isolating CD4+ T cells followed 9 to 11 days of culture. Participants received two doses of either the BNT162b2 or mRNA-1273 vaccine. Using immunoSEQ multiplex PCR, the repertoire was profiled, and TCRdb retains in-frame clones only, with some absent. The table has about 59,000 clones, around 80% seen once. This clonotype was obtained from a human donor who received a COVID-19 vaccine. This specimen consisted of CD4+ T cells from PBMCs cultured with HCoV-OC43 spike peptides, obtained after COVID-19 vaccination. Noted subset: HCoV-OC43 spike overlapping peptide pool stimulation.

DNA for the CDR3: TGTGCCAGCAGCAAACAGGGGGCGGGTGGCTACACCTTC. Protein: CASSKQGAGGYTF. The rearrangement links TRBV5-6 to TRBJ1-2; 9 positions agree with TRBD1. With 4 bases clipped from V and 7 bases from J, the junction kept 5 bases outside the gene matches. Looked up from germline, CDR1 is SGHDT and CDR2 is YYEEEE. The CDR3 is made up of 13 amino acids.